This T cell receptor beta chain stems from a study of OX40 agonist ivuxolimab in advanced cancers. Notes on this clone: The antigen is not known.

Overall study findings and caveats: Clonal expansion was seen in CD4+ and CD8+ blood T cells by week 6 at 0.1 to 3.0 mg/kg.

Libraries were prepared by immunoSEQ multiplex PCR; TCRdb keeps only in-frame clonotypes and omits some of them. In the table there are about 80,000 clones, about 86% of which are singletons. J was trimmed by 0 bases and V by 5 bases; bases with no gene match: 7. CDR3 length equals 16 residues. The germline gives CDR1 MNHNY, CDR2 SVGAGI (reference sequence). Here the sequenced sample was CD4+ or CD8+ T cells sorted from blood, taken in a trial of the OX40 agonist ivuxolimab. The TCR sequence derives from an adult with an advanced solid tumor such as melanoma, head and neck, liver or kidney cancer. This chain uses TRBV6-6 with TRBJ1-3; 7 bases align to TRBD1. Here the CDR3 reads CASSPQGIGSGNTIYF. CDR3 bases: TGTGCCAGCAGTCCACAGGGGATTGGCTCTGGAAACACCATATATTTT.